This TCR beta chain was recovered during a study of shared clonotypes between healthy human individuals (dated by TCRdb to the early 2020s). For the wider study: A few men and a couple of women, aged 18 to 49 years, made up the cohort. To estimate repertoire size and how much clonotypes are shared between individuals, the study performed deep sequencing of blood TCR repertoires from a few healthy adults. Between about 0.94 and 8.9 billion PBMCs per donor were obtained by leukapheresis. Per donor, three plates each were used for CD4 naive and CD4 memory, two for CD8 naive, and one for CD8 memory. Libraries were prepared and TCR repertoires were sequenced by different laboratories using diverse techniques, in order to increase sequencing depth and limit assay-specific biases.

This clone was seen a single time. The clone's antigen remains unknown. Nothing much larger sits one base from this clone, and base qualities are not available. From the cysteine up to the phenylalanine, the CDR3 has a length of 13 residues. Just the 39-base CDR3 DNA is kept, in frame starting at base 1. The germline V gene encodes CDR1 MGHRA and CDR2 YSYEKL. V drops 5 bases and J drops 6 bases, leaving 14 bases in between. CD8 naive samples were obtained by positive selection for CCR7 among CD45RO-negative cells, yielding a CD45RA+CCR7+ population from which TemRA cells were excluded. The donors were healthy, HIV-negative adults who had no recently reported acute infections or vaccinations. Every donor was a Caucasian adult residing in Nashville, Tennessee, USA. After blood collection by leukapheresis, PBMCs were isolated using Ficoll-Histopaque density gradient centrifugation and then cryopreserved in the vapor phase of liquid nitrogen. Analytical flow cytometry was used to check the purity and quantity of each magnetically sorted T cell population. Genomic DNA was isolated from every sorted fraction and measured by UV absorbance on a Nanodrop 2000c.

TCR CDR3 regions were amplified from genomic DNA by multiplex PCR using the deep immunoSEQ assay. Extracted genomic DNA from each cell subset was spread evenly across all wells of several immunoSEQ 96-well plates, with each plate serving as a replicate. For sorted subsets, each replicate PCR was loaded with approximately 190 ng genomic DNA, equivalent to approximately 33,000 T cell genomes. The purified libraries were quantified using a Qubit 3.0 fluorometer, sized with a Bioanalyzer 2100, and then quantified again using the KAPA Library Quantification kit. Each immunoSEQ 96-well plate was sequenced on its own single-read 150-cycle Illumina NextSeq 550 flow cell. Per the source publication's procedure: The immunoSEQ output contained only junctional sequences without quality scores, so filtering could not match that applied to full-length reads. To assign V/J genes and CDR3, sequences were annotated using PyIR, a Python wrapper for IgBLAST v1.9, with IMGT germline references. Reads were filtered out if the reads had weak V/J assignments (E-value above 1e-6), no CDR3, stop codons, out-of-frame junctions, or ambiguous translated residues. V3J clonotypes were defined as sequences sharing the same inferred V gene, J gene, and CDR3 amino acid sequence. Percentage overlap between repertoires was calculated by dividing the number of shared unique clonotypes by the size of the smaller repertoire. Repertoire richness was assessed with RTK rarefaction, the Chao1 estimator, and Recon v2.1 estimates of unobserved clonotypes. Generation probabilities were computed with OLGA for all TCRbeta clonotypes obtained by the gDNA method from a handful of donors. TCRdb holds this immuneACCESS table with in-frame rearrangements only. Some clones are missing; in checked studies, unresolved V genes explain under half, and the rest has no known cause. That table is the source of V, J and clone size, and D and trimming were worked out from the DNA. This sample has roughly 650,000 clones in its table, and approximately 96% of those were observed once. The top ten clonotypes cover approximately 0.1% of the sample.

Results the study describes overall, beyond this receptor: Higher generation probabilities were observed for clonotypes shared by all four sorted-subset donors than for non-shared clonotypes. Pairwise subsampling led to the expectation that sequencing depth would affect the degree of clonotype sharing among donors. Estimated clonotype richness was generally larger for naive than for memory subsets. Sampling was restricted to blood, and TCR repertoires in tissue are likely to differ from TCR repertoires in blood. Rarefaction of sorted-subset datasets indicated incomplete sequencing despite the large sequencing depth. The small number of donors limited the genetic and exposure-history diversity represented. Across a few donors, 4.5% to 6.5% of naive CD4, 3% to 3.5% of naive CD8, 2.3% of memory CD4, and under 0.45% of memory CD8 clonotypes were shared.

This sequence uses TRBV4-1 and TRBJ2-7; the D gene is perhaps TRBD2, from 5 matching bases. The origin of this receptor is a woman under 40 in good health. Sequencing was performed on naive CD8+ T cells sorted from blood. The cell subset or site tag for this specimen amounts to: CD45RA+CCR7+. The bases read TGCGCCAGCAGCTCAGACTCGGGGTTCGAGCAGTACTTC. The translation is CASSSDSGFEQYF.